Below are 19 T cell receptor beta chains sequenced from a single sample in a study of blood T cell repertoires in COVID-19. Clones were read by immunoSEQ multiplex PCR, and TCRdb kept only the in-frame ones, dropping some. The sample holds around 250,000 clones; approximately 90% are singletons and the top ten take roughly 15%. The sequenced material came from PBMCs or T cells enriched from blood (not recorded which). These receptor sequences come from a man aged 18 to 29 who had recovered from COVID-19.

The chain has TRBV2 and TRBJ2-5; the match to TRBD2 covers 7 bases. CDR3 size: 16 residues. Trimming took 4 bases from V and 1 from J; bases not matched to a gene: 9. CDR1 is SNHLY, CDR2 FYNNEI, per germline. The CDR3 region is CASSALGLAAQETQYF. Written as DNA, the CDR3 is TGTGCCAGCAGTGCCTTGGGGCTAGCGGCCCAAGAGACCCAGTACTTC.

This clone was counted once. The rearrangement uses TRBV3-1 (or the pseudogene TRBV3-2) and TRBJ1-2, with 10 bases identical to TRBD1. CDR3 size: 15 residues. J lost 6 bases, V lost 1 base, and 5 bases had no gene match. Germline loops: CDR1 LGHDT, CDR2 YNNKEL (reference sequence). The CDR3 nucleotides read TGTGCCAGCAGCCAAGCCCGTGGGACAGGGGATGGCTACACCTTC. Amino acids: CASSQARGTGDGYTF.

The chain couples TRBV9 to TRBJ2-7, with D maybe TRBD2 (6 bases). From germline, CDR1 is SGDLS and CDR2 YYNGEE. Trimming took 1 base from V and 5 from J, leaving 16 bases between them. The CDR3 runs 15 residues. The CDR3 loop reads CASSVSDGSFNEQYF. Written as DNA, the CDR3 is TGTGCCAGCAGCGTAAGTGACGGGAGCTTCAACGAGCAGTACTTC.

CDR3 sequence: CASSLEGTNGYTF. CDR3 coding DNA: TGTGCCAGCAGTTTAGAGGGGACTAATGGCTACACCTTC. J is TRBJ1-2 and V is TRBV12-3 or TRBV12-4; possibly TRBD1 for D (5 bases). Trimming cost V 1 base and J 6 bases, with 9 bases left between them. There are 13 residues in the CDR3.

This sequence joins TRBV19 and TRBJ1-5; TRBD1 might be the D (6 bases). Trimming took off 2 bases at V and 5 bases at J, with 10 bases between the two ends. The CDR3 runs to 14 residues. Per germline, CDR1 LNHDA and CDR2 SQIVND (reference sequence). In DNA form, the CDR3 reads TGTGCCAGTAGTATAACGACAGGTTATCAGCCCCAGCATTTT. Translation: CASSITTGYQPQHF.

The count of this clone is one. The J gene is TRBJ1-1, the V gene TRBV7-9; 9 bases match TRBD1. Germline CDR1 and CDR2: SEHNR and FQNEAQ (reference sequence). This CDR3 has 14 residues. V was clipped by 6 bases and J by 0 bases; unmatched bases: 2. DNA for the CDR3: TGTGCCAGCAGTTGGACAGGGGTGAACACTGAAGCTTTCTTT. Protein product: CASSWTGVNTEAFF.

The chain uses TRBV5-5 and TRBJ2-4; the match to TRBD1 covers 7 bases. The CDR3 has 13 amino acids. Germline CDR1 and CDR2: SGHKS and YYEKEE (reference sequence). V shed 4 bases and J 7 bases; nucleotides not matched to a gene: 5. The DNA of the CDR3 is TGTGCCAGCAGCCCCCCGGGACAGAACATTCAGTACTTC. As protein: CASSPPGQNIQYF.

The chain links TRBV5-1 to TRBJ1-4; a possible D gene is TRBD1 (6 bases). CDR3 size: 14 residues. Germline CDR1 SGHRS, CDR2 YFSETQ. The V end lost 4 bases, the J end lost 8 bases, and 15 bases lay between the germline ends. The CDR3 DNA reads TGCGCCAGCAGCGGGGGCAGGGGTGGAGAAAAACTGTTTTTT. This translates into CASSGGRGGEKLFF.

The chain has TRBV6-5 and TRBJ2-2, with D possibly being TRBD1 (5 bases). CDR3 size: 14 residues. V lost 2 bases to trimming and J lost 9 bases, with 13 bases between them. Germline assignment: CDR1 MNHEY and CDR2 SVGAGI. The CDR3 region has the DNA TGTGCCAGCAGTTACGGACACTTGGCCAGGGAGCTGTTTTTT. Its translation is CASSYGHLARELFF.

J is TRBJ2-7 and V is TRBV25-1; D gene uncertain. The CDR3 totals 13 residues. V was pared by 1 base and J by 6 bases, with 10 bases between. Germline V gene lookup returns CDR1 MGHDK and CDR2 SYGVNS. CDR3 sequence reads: CASSESSPLEQYF. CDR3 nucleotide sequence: TGTGCCAGCAGTGAATCTTCCCCCCTCGAGCAGTACTTC.

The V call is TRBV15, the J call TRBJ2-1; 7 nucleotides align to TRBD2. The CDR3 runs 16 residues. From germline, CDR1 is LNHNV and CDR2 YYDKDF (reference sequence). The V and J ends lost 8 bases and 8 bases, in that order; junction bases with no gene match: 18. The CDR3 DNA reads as TGTGCCACCGCCCGCGGGGGAGTCGCTCTCCCCGATGAGCAGTTCTTC. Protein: CATARGGVALPDEQFF.

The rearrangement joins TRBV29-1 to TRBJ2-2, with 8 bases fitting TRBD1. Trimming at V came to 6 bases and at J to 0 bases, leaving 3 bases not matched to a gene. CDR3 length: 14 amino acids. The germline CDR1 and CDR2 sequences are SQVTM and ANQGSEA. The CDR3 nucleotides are TGCAGCGTCGAGACAGGGGCGAACACCGGGGAGCTGTTTTTT. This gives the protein CSVETGANTGELFF.

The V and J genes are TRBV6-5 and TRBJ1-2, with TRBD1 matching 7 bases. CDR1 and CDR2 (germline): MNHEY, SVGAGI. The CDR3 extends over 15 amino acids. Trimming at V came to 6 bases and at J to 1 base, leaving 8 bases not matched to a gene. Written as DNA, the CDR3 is TGTGCCAGCAGCCTAAAACAGGGGAGTAACTATGGCTACACCTTC. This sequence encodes CASSLKQGSNYGYTF.

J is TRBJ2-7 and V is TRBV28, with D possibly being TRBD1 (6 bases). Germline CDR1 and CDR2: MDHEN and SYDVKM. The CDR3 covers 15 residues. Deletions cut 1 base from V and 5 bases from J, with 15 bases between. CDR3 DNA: TGTGCCAGCAGTTTATTACAGGGTCGAGGAAACGAGCAGTACTTC. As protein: CASSLLQGRGNEQYF.

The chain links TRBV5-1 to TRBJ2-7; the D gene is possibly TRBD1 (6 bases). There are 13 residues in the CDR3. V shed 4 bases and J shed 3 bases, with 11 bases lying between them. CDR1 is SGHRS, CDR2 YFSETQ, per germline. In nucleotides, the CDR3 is TGCGCCAGCAGCGTCGGGACAAACTACGAGCAGTACTTC. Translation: CASSVGTNYEQYF. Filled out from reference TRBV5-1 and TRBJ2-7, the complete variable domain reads KAGVTQTPRYLIKTRGQQVTLSCSPISGHRSVSWYQQTPGQGLQFLFEYFSETQRNKGNFPGRFSGRQFSNSRSEMNVSTLELGDSALYLCASSVGTNYEQYFGPGTRLTVT.

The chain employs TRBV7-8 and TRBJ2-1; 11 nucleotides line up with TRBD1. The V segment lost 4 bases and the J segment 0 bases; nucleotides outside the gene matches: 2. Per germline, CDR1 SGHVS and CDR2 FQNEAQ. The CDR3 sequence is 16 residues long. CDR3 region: CASSSGTGGSYNEQFF. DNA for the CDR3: TGTGCCAGCAGCTCCGGGACAGGGGGCTCCTACAATGAGCAGTTCTTC.

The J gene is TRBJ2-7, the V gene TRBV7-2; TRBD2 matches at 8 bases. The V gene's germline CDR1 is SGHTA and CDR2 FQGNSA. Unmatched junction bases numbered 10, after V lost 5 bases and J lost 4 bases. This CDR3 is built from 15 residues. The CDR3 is CASSPRSGGVYEQYF. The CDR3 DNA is TGTGCCAGCAGCCCCCGGTCGGGGGGGGTATACGAGCAGTACTTC.

CDR3 in amino acids: CAWSGEVWETQYF. In nucleotides, the CDR3 is TGTGCCTGGAGCGGCGAGGTTTGGGAGACCCAGTACTTC. The J gene is TRBJ2-5, the V gene TRBV30, with D unresolved. The CDR3 has 13 residues. Trimming took 3 bases from V and 5 from J, leaving 13 bases between them. CDR1 is GTSNPN, CDR2 SVGIG, per germline (reference sequence).

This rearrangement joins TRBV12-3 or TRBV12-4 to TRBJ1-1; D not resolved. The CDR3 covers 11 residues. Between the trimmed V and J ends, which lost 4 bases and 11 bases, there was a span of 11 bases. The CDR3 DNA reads TGTGCCAGCAGTTCCTTGGGGAGGGCTTTCTTT. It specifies CASSSLGRAFF.